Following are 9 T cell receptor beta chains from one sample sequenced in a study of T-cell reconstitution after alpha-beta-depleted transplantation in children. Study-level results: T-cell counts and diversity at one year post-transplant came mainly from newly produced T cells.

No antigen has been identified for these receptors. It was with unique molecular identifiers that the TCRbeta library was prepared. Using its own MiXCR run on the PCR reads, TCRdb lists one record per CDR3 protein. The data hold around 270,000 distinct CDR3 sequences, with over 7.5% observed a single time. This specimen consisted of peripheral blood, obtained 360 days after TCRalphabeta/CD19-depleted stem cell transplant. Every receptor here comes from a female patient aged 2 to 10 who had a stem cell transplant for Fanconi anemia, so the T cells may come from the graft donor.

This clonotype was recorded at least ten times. The CDR3 bases are TGTGCCAGCAGGAAAACAGCGGGGGGGCCGCATGAGCAGTTCTTC. Amino acid sequence: CASRKTAGGPHEQFF. This sequence joins TRBV12-3 or TRBV12-4 and TRBJ2-1, with 10 bases lining up with TRBD2. This CDR3 spans 15 amino acids. The ends lost 6 bases at V and 8 bases at J; junction bases unmatched: 10.

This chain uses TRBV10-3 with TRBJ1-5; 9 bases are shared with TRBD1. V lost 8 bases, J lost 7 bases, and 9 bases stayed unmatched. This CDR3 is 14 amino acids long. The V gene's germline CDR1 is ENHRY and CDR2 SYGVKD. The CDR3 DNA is TGTGCCATCGCCATACAGGGGGCTGACCAGCCCCAGCATTTT. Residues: CAIAIQGADQPQHF.

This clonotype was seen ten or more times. In DNA, the CDR3 is TGTGCCAGCAGTTTGTTACTCGGGGAGAGTACGCAGTATTTT. This encodes CASSLLLGESTQYF. The V call is TRBV12-3 or TRBV12-4, the J call TRBJ2-3; D perhaps matches TRBD2 (5 bases). The CDR3 spans 14 residues. Trimming removed 3 bases from V and 8 bases from J, with 15 bases in between.

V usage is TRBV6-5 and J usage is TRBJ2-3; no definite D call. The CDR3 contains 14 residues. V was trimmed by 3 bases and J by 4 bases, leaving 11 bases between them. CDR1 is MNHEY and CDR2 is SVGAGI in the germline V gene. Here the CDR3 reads CASSYLSWPDTQYF. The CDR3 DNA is TGTGCCAGCAGTTATCTTAGTTGGCCAGATACGCAGTATTTT.

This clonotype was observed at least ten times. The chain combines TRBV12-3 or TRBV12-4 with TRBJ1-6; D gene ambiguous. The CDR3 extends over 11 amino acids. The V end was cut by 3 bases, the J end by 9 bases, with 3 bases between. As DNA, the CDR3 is TGTGCCAGCAGTTTCGGTTCACCCCTCCACTTT. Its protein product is CASSFGSPLHF.

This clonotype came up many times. CDR3 in DNA: TGCGCCAGCAGCTCACCACCGTCGGACCCTTTGAACACTGAAGCTTTCTTT. This encodes CASSSPPSDPLNTEAFF. This chain joins TRBV5-1 and TRBJ1-1; D gene ambiguous. The length of the CDR3 is 17 residues. CDR1 and CDR2 from the germline V gene are SGHRS and YFSETQ. V lost 3 bases and J 0 bases, leaving 18 bases between the germline ends.

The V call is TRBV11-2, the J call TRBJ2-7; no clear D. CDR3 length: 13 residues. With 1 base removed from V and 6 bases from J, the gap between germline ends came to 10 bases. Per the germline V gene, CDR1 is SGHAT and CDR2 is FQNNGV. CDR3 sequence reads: CASSLGARGEQYF. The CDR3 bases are TGTGCCAGCAGCTTAGGAGCCAGAGGCGAGCAGTACTTC. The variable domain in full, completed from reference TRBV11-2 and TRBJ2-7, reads EAGVAQSPRYKIIEKRQSVAFWCNPISGHATLYWYQQILGQGPKLLIQFQNNGVVDDSQLPKDRFSAERLKGVDSTLKIQPAKLEDSAVYLCASSLGARGEQYFGPGTRLTVT.

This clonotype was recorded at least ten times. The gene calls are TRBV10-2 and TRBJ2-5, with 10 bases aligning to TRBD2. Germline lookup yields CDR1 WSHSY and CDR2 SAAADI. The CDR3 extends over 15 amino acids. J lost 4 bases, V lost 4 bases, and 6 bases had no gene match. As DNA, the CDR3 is TGCGCCAGCAGTGTGGCTAGCGGGAGTCCAGAGACCCAGTACTTC. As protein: CASSVASGSPETQYF.

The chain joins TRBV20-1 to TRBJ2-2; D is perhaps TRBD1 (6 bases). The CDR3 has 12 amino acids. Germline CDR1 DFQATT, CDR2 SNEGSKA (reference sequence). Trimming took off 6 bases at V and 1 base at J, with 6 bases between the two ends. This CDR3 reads CSAGQNTGELFF. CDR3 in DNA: TGCAGTGCGGGACAGAACACCGGGGAGCTGTTTTTT.